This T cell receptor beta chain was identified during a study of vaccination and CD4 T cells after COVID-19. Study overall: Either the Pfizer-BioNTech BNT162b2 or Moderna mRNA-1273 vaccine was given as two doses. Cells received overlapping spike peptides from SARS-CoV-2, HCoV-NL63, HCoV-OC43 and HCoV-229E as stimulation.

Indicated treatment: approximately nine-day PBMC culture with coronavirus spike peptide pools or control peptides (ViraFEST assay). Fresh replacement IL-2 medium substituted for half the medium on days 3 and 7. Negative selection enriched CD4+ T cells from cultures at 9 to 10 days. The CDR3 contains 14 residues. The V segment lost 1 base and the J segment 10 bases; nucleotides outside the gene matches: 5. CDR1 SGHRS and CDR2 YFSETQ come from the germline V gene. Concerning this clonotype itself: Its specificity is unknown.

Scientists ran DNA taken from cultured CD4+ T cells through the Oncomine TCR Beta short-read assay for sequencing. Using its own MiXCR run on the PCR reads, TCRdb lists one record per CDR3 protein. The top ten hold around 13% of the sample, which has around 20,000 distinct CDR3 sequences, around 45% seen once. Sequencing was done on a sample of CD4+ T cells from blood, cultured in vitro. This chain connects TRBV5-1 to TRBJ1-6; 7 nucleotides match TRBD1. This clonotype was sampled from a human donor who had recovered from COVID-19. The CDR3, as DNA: TGCGCCAGCAGCTTGACAGGGGAGGAATCACCCCTCCACTTT. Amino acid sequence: CASSLTGEESPLHF.